These 7 T cell receptor beta chains came from one sample sequenced in a study of blood T cells in healthy people across ages. Primed by a sample-barcoded 5' primer and a J-beta primer mix, a second PCR proceeded for about 6 to 12 cycles. TCRdb reanalysed the 5' RACE reads using MiXCR and keeps one entry per CDR3 protein. The table lists just under 550,000 distinct CDR3 sequences, around 24% of them singletons. The data also belong to a second study, concerning T cells of mothers and their children.

The specimen was blood. All receptors derive from a boy between 10 and 17 years old in good health.

The chain joins TRBV7-2 to TRBJ1-2; D unclear. Germline lookup yields CDR1 SGHTA and CDR2 FQGNSA. The V and J ends lost 2 bases and 8 bases respectively, with 12 bases between them. The CDR3 sequence is 13 residues long. The CDR3 is CASSLLQTWGYTF. CDR3 bases: TGTGCCAGCAGCTTATTACAGACCTGGGGCTACACCTTC.

V usage is TRBV5-5 and J usage is TRBJ2-1; D is ambiguous. Trimming took 3 bases from V and 0 from J, leaving 10 bases between them. This CDR3 has 15 amino acids. In germline, CDR1 is SGHKS, CDR2 YYEKEE (reference sequence). CDR3 DNA: TGTGCCAGCAGCTCCGAAACTGGCTCCTACAATGAGCAGTTCTTC. It codes for CASSSETGSYNEQFF.

In its sample, this clonotype was seen a few times. The chain uses TRBV20-1 and TRBJ2-4, with 8 bases aligning to TRBD1. The CDR3 runs 15 residues. Germline CDR1 reads DFQATT; CDR2 reads SNEGSKA (reference sequence). Trimming took 6 bases from V and 4 from J; bases not matched to a gene: 11. The CDR3 here is CSARLQTGEKNIQYF. In nucleotides, the CDR3 is TGCAGTGCCAGACTACAGACAGGGGAGAAAAACATTCAGTACTTC.

The rearrangement uses TRBV3-1 and TRBJ1-6; D not resolved. With 0 bases removed from V and 6 bases from J, the gap between germline ends came to 15 bases. This CDR3 is built from 17 residues. The germline V gene encodes CDR1 LGHDT and CDR2 YNNKEL (reference sequence). The chain's CDR3 is CASSQDMGRLSNSPLHF. For the CDR3, the DNA is TGTGCCAGCAGCCAAGATATGGGCCGCCTGAGTAATTCACCCCTCCACTTT.

This chain uses TRBV29-1 with TRBJ2-3; 11 bases agree with TRBD2. Looked up from germline, CDR1 is SQVTM and CDR2 is ANQGSEA. The ends lost 7 bases at V and 3 bases at J; junction bases unmatched: 0. CDR3 size: 12 residues. The CDR3 DNA follows: TGCAGCGGGACTAGCGGGACAGATACGCAGTATTTT. It is translated as CSGTSGTDTQYF.

About this clonotype: At one of its ends the junction is not consistent with the germline gene, which may arise from a read error. The CDR3: CASNLAGGSSNEQFF. CDR3 DNA: TGTGCCAGCAATTTAGCGGGGGGCTCCTCCAATGAGCAGTTCTTC. V and J are TRBV11-2 and TRBJ2-1, with 10 bases that match TRBD2. The CDR3 consists of 15 residues. Germline CDR1 SGHAT, CDR2 FQNNGV.

The V and J genes are TRBV6-5 and TRBJ2-2, with D possibly being TRBD1 (6 bases). This CDR3 comprises 14 residues. Per germline, CDR1 MNHEY and CDR2 SVGAGI. Trimming shortened V by 2 bases and J by 4 bases, and 8 bases separated the two germline ends. The CDR3 coding sequence is TGTGCCAGCAGTTACGACAGGCCCACCGGGGAGCTGTTTTTT. This codes for CASSYDRPTGELFF.